This T cell receptor (beta chain) was found in a study of human T cells and chemical hapten exposure. From the RACE reads, TCRdb called clonotypes with MiXCR, one entry per CDR3 protein. The sample lists about 380,000 distinct CDR3 sequences, 4.8% occurring once. This clonotype was seen a handful of times. Per germline, CDR1 SGHAT and CDR2 FQNNGV. V lost 3 bases and J lost 3, with 37 bases in between. This CDR3 has 23 residues. Time point specified: patch test 1, 2 weeks after DPC sensitization. Treatment denoted: therapeutic diphenylcyclopropenone sensitization with weekly scalp DPC. The chain joins TRBV11-2 to TRBJ2-3; TRBD1 might be the D (6 bases). The sample in question was whole blood, obtained in connection with sensitization to the hapten diphenylcyclopropenone (DPC). The receptor comes from a woman in her 50s with alopecia areata. Some clones in this sample may be carry-over from other donors' samples. The CDR3 region has the DNA TGTGCCAGCAGCTTTAGGACAGATCTTTTTAGTGGACGGGGCTTAAAGGAGACAGATACGCAGTATTTT. Translating gives CASSFRTDLFSGRGLKETDTQYF.